This T cell receptor (beta chain) was recovered during a study of vaccination effects on CD4 cells after COVID-19. In the ViraFEST assay, antigen-specific CD4+ clonotypes were identified by expansion after peptide-pool stimulation. At the end of about ten days of culture, CD4+ T cells were isolated. Each participant was given two doses of one vaccine (BNT162b2 or mRNA-1273). As to this clone: Its antigen is not identified.

This table comes from immunoSEQ multiplex PCR, and its TCRdb copy is limited to in-frame clones, with some not included. Of around 29,000 clones listed, approximately 71% are singletons. The sample in question was CD4+ T cells from PBMCs cultured with HCoV-NL63 spike peptides, obtained after COVID-19 vaccination. The source of this sequence is a human donor who received a COVID-19 vaccine.

This CDR3 reads CASSQEYRTYEQYF. The CDR3 DNA reads TGTGCCAGCAGCCAAGAGTACAGAACCTACGAGCAGTACTTC. The gene calls are TRBV3-1 (or the pseudogene TRBV3-2) and TRBJ2-7; D is ambiguous. The CDR3 consists of 14 residues. V was cut by 0 bases and J by 2 bases, with 8 bases left in between. The germline CDR1 and CDR2 sequences are LGHDT and YNNKEL (reference sequence).